The present entry profiles one T cell receptor (beta chain) with its context. V shed 5 bases and J shed 4 bases, with 18 bases lying between them. The germline V gene encodes CDR1 MNHEY and CDR2 SMNVEV (reference sequence). This CDR3 has 16 residues. Sequenced by immunoSEQ multiplex PCR; TCRdb stores in-frame clones only, minus some. This repertoire shows about 200,000 clones, 75% to 90% found once; its top ten account for 27%. These data belong to a study of blood T cell repertoires in COVID-19. Turning to the study itself: Nucleic acid was either cDNA or gDNA, and it came from T cells, B-cell-depleted T cells, or PBMCs.

The sample comprised peripheral blood. This rearrangement joins TRBV27 to TRBJ2-1; D gene unclear. This sequence originates from a man aged 35 to 55 with acute or convalescent COVID-19. DNA for the CDR3: TGTGCCAGCAGTCCGACTGCCCTTCCGGTATACAATGAGCAGTTCTTC. This encodes CASSPTALPVYNEQFF.